Below, 29 T cell receptor beta chains from the same sample are listed, as sequenced in a study of T cell repertoires in cytomegalovirus infection. From the reads, TCRdb called clonotypes with MiXCR, one entry per CDR3 protein. The data hold some 400,000 distinct CDR3 sequences, with 18% observed a single time. The sequencing input was PBMCs. Receptor source: a human donor in good health (CMV status not recorded). Some clones in this sample may be carry-over from other donors' samples.

The rearrangement links TRBV20-1 to TRBJ2-2, with D tentatively TRBD1 or TRBD2 (6 bases each). Looked up from germline, CDR1 is DFQATT and CDR2 is SNEGSKA (reference sequence). Trimming took off 0 bases at V and 6 bases at J, with 17 bases between the two ends. This CDR3 is 16 amino acids long. The CDR3 DNA reads TGCAGTGCTAGAGATAGCCGCGAGAGGGGGGCCGGGGAGCTGTTTTTT. Its protein is CSARDSRERGAGELFF.

This clonotype was seen a few times. The chain uses TRBV27 and TRBJ2-1; 9 positions agree with TRBD1. V shed 5 bases, J shed 5 bases, and the junction held 7 bases outside the gene matches. CDR1 is MNHEY, CDR2 SMNVEV, per germline (reference sequence). This CDR3 comprises 15 residues. Here the CDR3 reads CASSPDRGSDNEQFF. The CDR3 region has the DNA TGTGCCAGCAGTCCGGACAGGGGCTCGGACAATGAGCAGTTCTTC.

This clonotype was counted between two and nine times. The chain recombines TRBV12-3 or TRBV12-4 with TRBJ1-2; the D is unclear. The CDR3 contains 13 residues. Trimming took 3 bases from V and 6 from J, leaving 11 bases between them. The CDR3 bases are TGTGCCAGCAGTTTCCGGGGTCCGGATGGCTACACCTTC. Its protein is CASSFRGPDGYTF.

This clonotype was counted many times. The chain employs TRBV7-2 and TRBJ2-7; D is undetermined. The ends were cut back, 1 base at V and 0 bases at J, with 10 bases in the middle. CDR3 length: 15 amino acids. Germline V CDR1 and CDR2: SGHTA, FQGNSA. The CDR3 here is CASSLGYQLSYEQYF. CDR3 nucleotide sequence: TGTGCCAGCAGCTTAGGATACCAGCTCTCCTACGAGCAGTACTTC.

The chain couples TRBV20-1 to TRBJ2-7; D might be TRBD1 (5 bases). The CDR3 spans 13 residues. V was trimmed by 3 bases and J by 7 bases, leaving 16 bases between them. Germline V CDR1 and CDR2: DFQATT, SNEGSKA (reference sequence). The CDR3 nucleotides read TGCAGTGCTAGGGGGCCACAGGTTGAAGAGCAGTACTTC. This sequence encodes CSARGPQVEEQYF.

This clonotype was seen a few times. The V and J genes are TRBV7-2 and TRBJ2-7, with no clear D. CDR3 length: 13 residues. V was clipped by 5 bases and J by 10 bases, with 18 bases between them. Germline V lookup: CDR1 SGHTA, CDR2 FQGNSA. CDR3 coding DNA: TGTGCCAGCAGCCAAAACCAAGGGTCCCCTCAGTACTTC. This sequence encodes CASSQNQGSPQYF.

The chain employs TRBV20-1 and TRBJ2-1; perhaps TRBD2 as D (5 bases). Between the trimmed V and J ends, which lost 6 bases and 9 bases, there was a span of 24 bases. Germline lookup yields CDR1 DFQATT and CDR2 SNEGSKA (reference sequence). The CDR3 consists of 15 residues. The CDR3 DNA reads as TGCAGTGCCAGGAAGACTAATAACCCAGCCCCTGAGCAGTTCTTC. Translated: CSARKTNNPAPEQFF.

This clonotype has a count of ten or more. V and J are TRBV7-2 and TRBJ2-3; 7 bases match TRBD2. V shed 5 bases and J 9 bases; nucleotides not matched to a gene: 8. This CDR3 contains 13 residues. Germline V gives CDR1 SGHTA, CDR2 FQGNSA. The CDR3 reads CASSATGRGTQYF. For the CDR3, the DNA is TGTGCCAGCAGCGCTACGGGGCGGGGGACGCAGTATTTT.

The rearrangement joins TRBV7-6 to TRBJ2-3; 9 bases agree with TRBD2. The CDR3 runs to 17 residues. Germline values: CDR1 SGHVS, CDR2 FNYEAQ. The ends lost 1 base at V and 6 bases at J; junction bases unmatched: 11. The CDR3 sequence is CASSLVPPSGGMDTQYF. The CDR3 DNA is TGTGCCAGCAGCTTAGTCCCTCCCAGCGGGGGGATGGATACGCAGTATTTT.

The rearrangement joins TRBV4-1 to TRBJ2-7; the match to TRBD2 covers 7 bases. The V segment lost 0 bases and the J segment 3 bases; nucleotides outside the gene matches: 2. The CDR3 contains 14 residues. Germline values: CDR1 MGHRA, CDR2 YSYEKL. CDR3 DNA sequence: TGCGCCAGCAGCCAAGATCCGGGGGGCTACGAGCAGTACTTC. This codes for CASSQDPGGYEQYF.

This chain uses TRBV5-4 with TRBJ2-1, with D tentatively TRBD1 (5 bases). Trimming took off 2 bases at V and 2 bases at J, with 8 bases between the two ends. The CDR3 totals 14 residues. Germline-derived CDR1 and CDR2 are SGHNT and YYREEE (reference sequence). In DNA form, the CDR3 reads TGTGCCAGCAGCTTAGGGGCCCCCTACAATGAGCAGTTCTTC. This encodes CASSLGAPYNEQFF.

J is TRBJ2-5 and V is TRBV6-1; D remains unclear. CDR1 and CDR2 (germline): MNHNS, SASEGT. V was clipped by 0 bases and J by 0 bases, with 5 bases between them. The CDR3 has 14 amino acids. In nucleotides, the CDR3 is TGTGCCAGCAGTGAAGCGGGGAACCAAGAGACCCAGTACTTC. Translated: CASSEAGNQETQYF.

This clonotype was seen many times. This chain uses TRBV7-2 with TRBJ2-7, with 7 bases that match TRBD2. CDR3 size: 15 residues. Germline CDR1 reads SGHTA; CDR2 reads FQGNSA. V trimming: 5 bases; J trimming: 3 bases; junction bases outside the gene matches: 10. CDR3 sequence: CASSPGGAGNYEQYF. The CDR3, as DNA: TGTGCCAGCAGCCCCGGGGGAGCGGGGAACTACGAGCAGTACTTC. The whole variable domain, remainder taken from reference TRBV7-2 and TRBJ2-7, is GAGVSQSPSNKVTEKGKDVELRCDPISGHTALYWYRQSLGQGLEFLIYFQGNSAPDKSGLPSDRFSAERTGGSVSTLTIQRTQQEDSAVYLCASSPGGAGNYEQYFGPGTRLTVT.

This clonotype was counted many times. The chain is built from TRBV30 and TRBJ1-5; TRBD1 agrees at 8 bases. V was clipped by 0 bases and J by 4 bases; unmatched bases: 2. The CDR3 runs 14 residues. Germline CDR1 is GTSNPN and CDR2 is SVGIG (reference sequence). The CDR3 nucleotides read TGTGCCTGGAGTGTACGGACAGGGAATCAGCCCCAGCATTTT. Its translation: CAWSVRTGNQPQHF.

In its sample, this clonotype was seen a few times. The chain combines TRBV7-9 with TRBJ1-1; no firm D call. CDR3 length: 13 residues. Germline V lookup: CDR1 SEHNR, CDR2 FQNEAQ (reference sequence). Trimming removed 3 bases at V and 4 bases at J, with 9 bases between. The CDR3 DNA reads as TGTGCCAGCAGCTTGTCGGTTGGCACTGAAGCTTTCTTT. It is translated as CASSLSVGTEAFF.

This clonotype was seen ten or more times. This rearrangement joins TRBV7-9 to TRBJ2-5, with D possibly matching TRBD2 (5 bases). Germline CDR1 SEHNR, CDR2 FQNEAQ (reference sequence). The CDR3 contains 16 residues. Trimming left V 4 bases short and J 0 bases short, with 15 bases between. In DNA, the CDR3 is TGTGCCAGCAGCTACGGTGCGGTAGCGTACCAAGAGACCCAGTACTTC. Amino acid sequence: CASSYGAVAYQETQYF. The whole variable domain, filled in from reference TRBV7-9 and TRBJ2-5, reads DTGVSQNPRHKITKRGQNVTFRCDPISEHNRLYWYRQTLGQGPEFLTYFQNEAQLEKSRLLSDRFSAERPKGSFSTLEIQRTEQGDSAMYLCASSYGAVAYQETQYFGPGTRLLVL.

This chain links TRBV20-1 with TRBJ1-6; D gene uncertain. Germline lookup yields CDR1 DFQATT and CDR2 SNEGSKA (reference sequence). CDR3 length: 13 residues. Trimming shortened V by 6 bases and J by 8 bases, and 14 bases separated the two germline ends. The CDR3 DNA sequence: TGCAGTGCGGCCCCGGCTAGCTATTCACCCCTCCACTTT. Protein: CSAAPASYSPLHF.

V gene TRBV20-1 combines with J gene TRBJ1-1; no clear D. The V gene's germline CDR1 is DFQATT and CDR2 SNEGSKA (reference sequence). Trimming shortened V by 3 bases and J by 0 bases, and 14 bases separated the two germline ends. The CDR3 consists of 15 residues. The chain's CDR3 is CSASPGSYMNTEAFF. Here the CDR3 DNA reads TGCAGTGCTAGTCCCGGGTCCTACATGAACACTGAAGCTTTCTTT.

The gene calls are TRBV18 and TRBJ1-6, with unresolved D. Per the germline V gene, CDR1 is KGHSH and CDR2 is LQKENI. CDR3 length: 13 amino acids. V gave up 1 base and J gave up 9 bases, with 7 bases separating them. CDR3 protein: CASSPQGVSPLHF. The CDR3 coding sequence is TGTGCCAGCTCACCACAAGGAGTTTCACCCCTCCACTTT.

This clonotype turned up a few times. The chain combines TRBV20-1 with TRBJ2-5; the D gene is possibly TRBD1 (6 bases). The CDR3 extends over 11 amino acids. The germline gives CDR1 DFQATT, CDR2 SNEGSKA (reference sequence). The ends were cut back, 5 bases at V and 9 bases at J, with 13 bases in the middle. Here the CDR3 DNA reads TGCAGTGCTCACGAGAGGACAGCCCAGTACTTC. This sequence encodes CSAHERTAQYF.

The genes are TRBV11-3 and TRBJ1-1; D not resolved. Trimming took off 4 bases at V and 4 bases at J, with 10 bases between the two ends. The CDR3 is made up of 13 amino acids. CDR1 and CDR2 from the germline V gene are SGHNT and YENEEA. The CDR3 DNA reads TGTGCCAGCAGCTCCTCAGTAAGCACTGAAGCTTTCTTT. Its protein is CASSSSVSTEAFF.

In this sample, this clonotype turned up many times. The chain combines TRBV10-3 with TRBJ2-5; D ambiguous. CDR1 is ENHRY, CDR2 SYGVKD, per germline. V lost 0 bases and J 4 bases, leaving 9 bases between the germline ends. The CDR3 length is 14 residues. CDR3 bases: TGTGCCATCAGTGAGTCGAGAGACCTAGAGACCCAGTACTTC. It specifies CAISESRDLETQYF.

This clonotype turned up a few times. This chain uses TRBV4-1 with TRBJ2-3; 10 positions match TRBD2. The trim removed 0 bases at V and 6 bases at J, leaving 6 bases unmatched. The CDR3 consists of 16 residues. The V gene's germline CDR1 is MGHRA and CDR2 YSYEKL. The CDR3 DNA reads TGCGCCAGCAGCCAAGATGAAGCGGGAGGGGGTGATACGCAGTATTTT. It specifies CASSQDEAGGGDTQYF.

This clonotype has at least ten counts. V is TRBV7-9 and J is TRBJ1-1; D call uncertain. Germline CDR1 and CDR2: SEHNR and FQNEAQ (reference sequence). The V and J ends lost 3 bases and 0 bases respectively, with 5 bases between them. The CDR3 is 13 amino acids. The CDR3 loop reads CASSFDMNTEAFF. The CDR3 coding sequence is TGTGCCAGCAGCTTTGACATGAACACTGAAGCTTTCTTT.

This clonotype was found many times. The chain couples TRBV20-1 to TRBJ1-5; D call uncertain. V was cut by 3 bases and J by 2 bases, with 20 bases left in between. Germline CDR1 reads DFQATT; CDR2 reads SNEGSKA (reference sequence). There are 17 residues in the CDR3. CDR3 nucleotide sequence: TGCAGTGCTAGTCCTGGTAGTCTGGGCCAGGGCAATCAGCCCCAGCATTTT. Translated, it gives CSASPGSLGQGNQPQHF.

V is TRBV18 and J is TRBJ2-7; a weak D match, TRBD1 (6 bases). This CDR3 contains 15 residues. V was pared by 3 bases and J by 2 bases, with 14 bases between. Germline CDR1 and CDR2: KGHSH and LQKENI. The chain's CDR3 is CASSPPGAHTYEQYF. In DNA, the CDR3 is TGTGCCAGCTCACCGCCAGGGGCCCACACCTACGAGCAGTACTTC.

This clonotype was seen a handful of times. The genes are TRBV12-3 or TRBV12-4 and TRBJ1-1; tentatively, D is TRBD1 (5 bases). CDR3 length equals 17 residues. V dropped 10 bases and J dropped 3 bases, with 27 bases sitting between them. The DNA of the CDR3 is TGTGCCATCCTTTCTATGGGGCCCGGGACGTTTCACACTGAAGCTTTCTTT. Amino acid sequence: CAILSMGPGTFHTEAFF.

CDR3 sequence reads: CASRPNRLANEQFF. CDR3 DNA: TGTGCCAGCAGACCAAATCGACTAGCAAATGAGCAGTTCTTC. This chain connects TRBV7-8 to TRBJ2-1, with 7 positions matching TRBD2. The CDR3 totals 14 residues. From germline, CDR1 is SGHVS and CDR2 FQNEAQ. Germline trimming cut 6 bases from V and 7 bases from J; bases unmatched to any gene: 9.

Concerning this clonotype itself: A much larger clone differs from this one at a single base, so this may be a read error. This CDR3 is missing its conserved last phenylalanine or tryptophan, likely due to a read error. V usage is TRBV7-2 and J usage is TRBJ2-5, with 9 positions matching TRBD2. The CDR3 runs to 14 residues. V trimming: 5 bases; J trimming: 3 bases; junction bases outside the gene matches: 4. Germline V CDR1 and CDR2: SGHTA, FQGNSA. CDR3 bases: TGTGCCAGCAGCGGCGGGAGGGCCAAAGAGACCCAGTACCTC. Its protein is CASSGGRAKETQYL.